Sequencing of this TCR beta chain was carried out in a study of blood T cell repertoires in COVID-19. Across the whole study: The United States, Italy and Spain supplied acute and convalescent COVID-19 samples.

Germline loops: CDR1 MNHEY, CDR2 SVGAGI. The CDR3 is made up of 15 amino acids. The V and J ends lost 5 bases and 8 bases respectively, with 16 bases between them. Per the original methods: Reference gene primer amplification yielded estimated nucleated cell counts. The assay was immunoSEQ multiplex PCR, and TCRdb's table has in-frame clones only and misses some. The DNA was the basis for D and trimming; V, J and clone size are from that table. This sample has roughly 250,000 clones, with 75% to 90% found just once. The source material was peripheral blood. This clonotype was obtained from a woman between 40 and 50 years old with acute or convalescent COVID-19. The chain recombines TRBV6-5 with TRBJ1-6; D may be TRBD1 (5 bases). Here the CDR3 reads CASSRQTRQYSPLHF. CDR3 bases: TGTGCCAGCAGTCGACAAACCCGACAGTATTCACCCCTCCACTTT.